Shown below are 3 T cell receptor beta chains from a single sample sequenced in a study of response to subunit inactivated influenza vaccine. MiXCR, applied by TCRdb to the RT-PCR reads, yields one record per CDR3 protein. The sample records hundreds of thousands of distinct CDR3 sequences, 11% to 15% being singletons. Sequencing was performed on PBMCs from blood, taken around 15 days before vaccination. All receptors come from a man aged 45-65 years who received an inactivated influenza vaccine.

Only a few counts were recorded for this clonotype. Here the CDR3 DNA reads TGTGCCAGCAGCTTAGTCATTGGGGTGAGGGAACCAGAGACCCAGTACTTC. Translating gives CASSLVIGVREPETQYF. The rearrangement joins TRBV7-2 to TRBJ2-5; a possible D gene is TRBD2 (5 bases). Germline lookup yields CDR1 SGHTA and CDR2 FQGNSA. The CDR3 has 17 amino acids. V shed 1 base and J shed 4 bases, with 19 bases lying between them.

This clonotype was detected only a few times. J is TRBJ2-2 and V is TRBV10-3; TRBD1 matches 7 bases. J was trimmed by 1 base and V by 6 bases; bases with no gene match: 14. The CDR3 is made up of 18 amino acids. Germline CDR1 is ENHRY and CDR2 is SYGVKD. The CDR3 coding sequence is TGTGCCATCAGCCGGGACAGCCCAACTGTGGGGAACACCGGGGAGCTGTTTTTT. Its translation: CAISRDSPTVGNTGELFF.

This sequence joins TRBV4-1 and TRBJ2-3; unclear D gene. Germline CDR1 is MGHRA and CDR2 is YSYEKL. Between the trimmed V and J ends, which lost 4 bases and 0 bases, there was a span of 8 bases. The CDR3 length is 14 residues. The CDR3 sequence: CASSPWASTDTQYF. Here the CDR3 DNA reads TGCGCCAGCAGCCCCTGGGCTAGCACAGATACGCAGTATTTT.